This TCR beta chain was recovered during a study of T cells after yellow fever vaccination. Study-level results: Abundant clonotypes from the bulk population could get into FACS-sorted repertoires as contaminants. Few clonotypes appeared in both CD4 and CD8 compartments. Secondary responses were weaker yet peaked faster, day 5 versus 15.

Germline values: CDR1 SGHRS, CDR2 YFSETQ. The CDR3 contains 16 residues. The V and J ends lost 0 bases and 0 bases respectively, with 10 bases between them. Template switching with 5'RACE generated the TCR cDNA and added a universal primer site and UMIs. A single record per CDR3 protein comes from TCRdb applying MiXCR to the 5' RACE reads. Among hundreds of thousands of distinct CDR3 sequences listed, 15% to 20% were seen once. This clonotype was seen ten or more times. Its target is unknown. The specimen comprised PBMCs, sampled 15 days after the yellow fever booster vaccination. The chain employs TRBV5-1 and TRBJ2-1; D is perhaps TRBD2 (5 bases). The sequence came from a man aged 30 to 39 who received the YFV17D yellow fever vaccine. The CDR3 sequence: CASSLVPGSSYNEQFF. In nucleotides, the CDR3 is TGCGCCAGCAGCTTGGTTCCGGGAAGCTCCTACAATGAGCAGTTCTTC.